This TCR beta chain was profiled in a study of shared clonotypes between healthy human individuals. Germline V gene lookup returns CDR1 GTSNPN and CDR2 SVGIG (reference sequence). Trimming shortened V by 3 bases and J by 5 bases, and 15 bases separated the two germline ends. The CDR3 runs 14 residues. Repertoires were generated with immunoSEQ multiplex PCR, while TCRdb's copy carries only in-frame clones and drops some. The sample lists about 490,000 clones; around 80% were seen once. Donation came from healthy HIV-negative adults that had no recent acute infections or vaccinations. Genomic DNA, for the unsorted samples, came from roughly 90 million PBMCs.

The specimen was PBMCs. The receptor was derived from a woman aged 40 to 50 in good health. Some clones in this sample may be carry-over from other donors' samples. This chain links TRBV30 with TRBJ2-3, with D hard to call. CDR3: CAWRPGLGRDTQYF. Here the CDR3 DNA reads TGTGCCTGGAGACCCGGGCTTGGGCGAGATACGCAGTATTTT.